Included here is one T cell receptor beta chain sequence, with context. Its antigen is not known. The data were taken from a study of response to subunit inactivated influenza vaccine. Study conclusions and caveats: The authors put forward the suggestion that each seasonal influenza vaccination may bring in only a limited number of new T cells.

From the RT-PCR reads, TCRdb called clonotypes with MiXCR, one entry per CDR3 protein. Of 750,000 to 850,000 distinct CDR3 sequences detected, 18% appear once; the ten largest clones hold 11%. CDR3 length equals 12 residues. In germline, CDR1 is SGDLS, CDR2 YYNGEE. The V end was cut by 7 bases, the J end by 2 bases, with 7 bases between. The V call is TRBV9, the J call TRBJ1-5; D ambiguous. This clonotype was obtained from a man aged 45-65 years who received an inactivated influenza vaccine. This specimen was PBMCs from blood, taken roughly 5 days after vaccination. CDR3 amino acids: CASGVGNQPQHF. CDR3 sequence (DNA): TGTGCCAGCGGGGTGGGCAATCAGCCCCAGCATTTT.